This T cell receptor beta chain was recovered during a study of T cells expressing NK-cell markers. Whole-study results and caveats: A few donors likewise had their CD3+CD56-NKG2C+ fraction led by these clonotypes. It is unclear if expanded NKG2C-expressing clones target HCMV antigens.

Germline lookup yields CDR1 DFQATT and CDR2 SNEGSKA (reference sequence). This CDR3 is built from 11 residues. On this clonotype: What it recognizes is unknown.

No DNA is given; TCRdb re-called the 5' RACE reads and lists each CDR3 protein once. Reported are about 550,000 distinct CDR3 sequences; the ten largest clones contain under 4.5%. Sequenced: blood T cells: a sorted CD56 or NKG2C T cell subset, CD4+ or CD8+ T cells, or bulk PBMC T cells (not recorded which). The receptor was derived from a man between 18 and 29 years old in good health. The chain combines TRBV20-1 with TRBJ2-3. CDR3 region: CSAAATDTQYF.